One and the same sample provided the 9 T cell receptor beta chains below, sequenced in a study of T cells in Graves' hyperthyroidism and ophthalmopathy. Amplification targeted TCR beta CDR3 regions from RNA transcripts. Initially, a first-round RT-PCR of the TCR CDR3 employed the HTBI primer set. TCRdb re-analysed the multiplex PCR reads in MiXCR, keeping a single row per CDR3 protein. Altogether 600,000 or so distinct CDR3 sequences are present, about 17% being singletons, with the ten largest covering about 3.8%. Material: blood. The receptor source for this set is a woman in her twenties or thirties with Graves' hyperthyroidism.

This clonotype was observed a single time. The genes are TRBV13 and TRBJ2-1; 13 bases are a match to TRBD2. This CDR3 contains 16 residues. Germline CDR1 and CDR2: PRHDT and FYEKMQ (reference sequence). The V and J ends lost 6 bases and 6 bases, in that order; junction bases with no gene match: 8. This chain's CDR3 is CASSSRLAGGGNEQFF. In DNA form, the CDR3 reads TGTGCCAGCAGTTCGAGACTAGCGGGAGGAGGCAATGAGCAGTTCTTC.

This clonotype has ten or more counts. This rearrangement joins TRBV28 to TRBJ2-3; D ambiguous. The CDR3 is made up of 15 amino acids. Germline CDR1 MDHEN, CDR2 SYDVKM. With 6 bases removed from V and 0 bases from J, the gap between germline ends came to 13 bases. CDR3 in amino acids: CASSPDDPSTDTQYF. The CDR3 DNA follows: TGTGCCAGCAGCCCGGACGATCCCAGCACAGATACGCAGTATTTT.

At least ten counts were recorded for this clonotype. V and J are TRBV12-3 or TRBV12-4 and TRBJ2-7; the match to TRBD1 covers 10 bases. After removal of 3 bases from V and 3 bases from J, the junction contained 2 bases not matched to a gene. CDR3 length: 14 residues. This CDR3 reads CASSLGDRGYEQYF. The DNA for the CDR3 is TGTGCCAGCAGTTTGGGGGACAGGGGCTACGAGCAGTACTTC.

This clonotype appeared many times. This sequence joins TRBV12-3 or TRBV12-4 and TRBJ2-7; no reliable D call. V dropped 7 bases and J dropped 6 bases, with 16 bases sitting between them. CDR3 size: 13 residues. CDR3 DNA sequence: TGTGCCAGCAACCTTGGATGGGCCGGCGAGCAGTACTTC. Its translation is CASNLGWAGEQYF.

In this sample, this clonotype turned up many times. The chain carries TRBV27 and TRBJ2-7; possible D gene TRBD2, 6 bases. The germline gives CDR1 MNHEY, CDR2 SMNVEV (reference sequence). The CDR3 contains 19 residues. V gave up 3 bases and J gave up 1 base, with 25 bases separating them. CDR3 DNA: TGTGCCAGCAGTTTCTACCCCCCTGGGTCGAGCGGGCCGTCCTACGAGCAGTACTTC. Protein: CASSFYPPGSSGPSYEQYF.

The chain employs TRBV7-6 and TRBJ2-7; 7 nucleotides line up with TRBD2. Germline loops: CDR1 SGHVS, CDR2 FNYEAQ. This CDR3 has 15 amino acids. V lost 5 bases to trimming and J lost 2 bases; unmatched junction nucleotides: 9. The CDR3 spells CASSEETSPPYEQYF. The CDR3 bases are TGTGCCAGCAGCGAAGAGACTAGCCCCCCCTACGAGCAGTACTTC. Full variable domain (remainder filled in from reference TRBV7-6 and TRBJ2-7): GAGVSQSPRYKVTKRGQDVALRCDPISGHVSLYWYRQALGQGPEFLTYFNYEAQQDKSGLPNDRFSAERPEGSISTLTIQRTEQRDSAMYRCASSEETSPPYEQYFGPGTRLTVT.

This clonotype was seen at least ten times. This sequence joins TRBV28 and TRBJ1-2; a possible D gene is TRBD1 (5 bases). The CDR3 spans 13 residues. From germline, CDR1 is MDHEN and CDR2 SYDVKM. V was cut by 4 bases and J by 1 base, with 7 bases left in between. The chain's CDR3 is CASSWQGNYGYTF. CDR3 sequence (DNA): TGTGCCAGCAGTTGGCAGGGTAACTATGGCTACACCTTC.

This clonotype was detected many times. The chain uses TRBV6-1 and TRBJ1-1; a possible D gene is TRBD1 (5 bases). V was clipped by 5 bases and J by 5 bases, with 12 bases between them. Germline V gene data show CDR1 as MNHNS and CDR2 as SASEGT. This CDR3 region has 13 residues. CDR3 sequence reads: CASSSNTGTEAFF. CDR3 sequence (DNA): TGTGCCAGCAGTTCGAATACAGGTACTGAAGCTTTCTTT.

This clonotype was observed a few times. The gene calls are TRBV11-2 and TRBJ2-2; 9 bases agree with TRBD2. Germline CDR1 and CDR2: SGHAT and FQNNGV. V dropped 5 bases and J dropped 5; count of bases not matched to a gene: 9. The CDR3 contains 16 residues. The CDR3 DNA sequence: TGTGCCAGCAGCCTCTATAGCGGGAGCAGTACCGGGGAGCTGTTTTTT. It yields the protein CASSLYSGSSTGELFF.